One and the same sample provided the 21 T cell receptor beta chains below, sequenced in a study of blood T cell repertoires in COVID-19. Assay: immunoSEQ multiplex PCR; the TCRdb copy retains only in-frame clones and omits some. This repertoire shows about 64,000 clones, more than 75% found once; its top ten account for roughly an eighth. The material sequenced was peripheral blood. The receptors come from a human donor in a cohort sampled during active COVID-19.

The V call is TRBV5-1, the J call TRBJ2-7; 8 nucleotides line up with TRBD1. CDR1 is SGHRS, CDR2 YFSETQ, per germline. V shed 4 bases, J shed 3 bases, and the junction held 6 bases outside the gene matches. The CDR3 extends over 14 amino acids. The CDR3 DNA is TGCGCCAGCAGCCAGGGGGCAGGGGGCTACGAGCAGTACGTC. Translation gives CASSQGAGGYEQYV.

The rearrangement uses TRBV4-1 and TRBJ1-5, with 7 bases fitting TRBD1. Per the germline V gene, CDR1 is MGHRA and CDR2 is YSYEKL. Germline trimming cut 3 bases from V and 5 bases from J; bases unmatched to any gene: 10. The CDR3 is 16 residues long. CDR3 in DNA: TGCGCCAGCAGCCAGGATTACCCCAGGGGGGATCAGCCCCAGCATTTT. Amino acid sequence: CASSQDYPRGDQPQHF.

This clone has just one count. The CDR3 region is CASSDMAGANTGELFF. The DNA for the CDR3 is TGCGCCAGCAGTGACATGGCGGGCGCCAACACCGGGGAGCTGTTTTTT. The chain uses TRBV10-2 and TRBJ2-2; the D gene is possibly TRBD2 (5 bases). This CDR3 is 16 amino acids long. V lost 3 bases and J lost 2, with 13 bases in between. Germline values: CDR1 WSHSY, CDR2 SAAADI.

This chain joins TRBV7-2 and TRBJ2-3; D is uncertain. V dropped 5 bases and J dropped 3 bases, with 15 bases sitting between them. The CDR3 length is 15 residues. Germline V gene lookup returns CDR1 SGHTA and CDR2 FQGNSA. DNA for the CDR3: TGTGCCAGCAGCGTTAGTGGTGGGCCTACAGATACGCAGTATTTT. As protein: CASSVSGGPTDTQYF.

V and J are TRBV10-3 and TRBJ1-5, with 11 bases aligning to TRBD1. Unmatched junction bases numbered 6, after V lost 6 bases and J lost 2 bases. CDR3 length: 16 residues. CDR1 is ENHRY and CDR2 is SYGVKD in the germline V gene. CDR3 loop: CAISKTGQGGNQPQHF. In DNA form, the CDR3 reads TGTGCCATCAGCAAAACGGGACAGGGGGGCAATCAGCCCCAGCATTTT.

This clone appeared once. The chain carries TRBV5-1 and TRBJ1-2, with D possibly being TRBD1 (6 bases). Germline V gives CDR1 SGHRS, CDR2 YFSETQ. This CDR3 is built from 14 residues. Trimming took off 3 bases at V and 4 bases at J, with 13 bases between the two ends. The CDR3 loop is CASSWDTVGYGYTF. The CDR3 nucleotides are TGCGCCAGCAGCTGGGACACGGTTGGCTATGGCTACACCTTC.

The V gene is TRBV6-2 or TRBV6-3, the J gene TRBJ1-5; D gene unclear. Trimming took 0 bases from V and 0 from J, leaving 3 bases between them. The CDR3 contains 14 residues. Germline V gene sequence: CDR1 MNHEY, CDR2 SVGEGT. CDR3 in DNA: TGTGCCAGCAGTTACTCATATAGCAATCAGCCCCAGCATTTT. This sequence encodes CASSYSYSNQPQHF.

The J gene is TRBJ2-7, the V gene TRBV20-1, with 8 bases identical to TRBD1. Germline CDR1 DFQATT, CDR2 SNEGSKA (reference sequence). V trimming: 6 bases; J trimming: 2 bases; junction bases outside the gene matches: 0. The CDR3 covers 11 residues. In DNA, the CDR3 is TGCAGTGCGACAGGGGCCTACGAGCAGTACTTC. It translates to CSATGAYEQYF.

This rearrangement joins TRBV5-6 to TRBJ1-2; D ambiguous. The V gene's germline CDR1 is SGHDT and CDR2 YYEEEE. This CDR3 has 14 amino acids. The V end lost 2 bases, the J end lost 2 bases, and 10 bases lay between the germline ends. The CDR3 sequence: CASSLSAGNYGYTF. CDR3 in DNA: TGTGCCAGCAGCTTATCCGCGGGGAACTATGGCTACACCTTC.

The J gene is TRBJ1-2, the V gene TRBV6-6; 11 bases match TRBD1. Trimming cost V 6 bases and J 6 bases; bases outside gene matches: 3. This CDR3 is 13 amino acids long. CDR1 MNHNY and CDR2 SVGAGI come from the germline V gene (reference sequence). The CDR3 nucleotides read TGTGCCAGCAGCCGGACAGGGGGCGATGGCTACACCTTC. Translating it yields CASSRTGGDGYTF.

This chain links TRBV2 with TRBJ1-6; 10 bases agree with TRBD1. Germline CDR1 reads SNHLY; CDR2 reads FYNNEI. V lost 7 bases, J lost 8 bases, and 2 bases stayed unmatched. This CDR3 comprises 13 residues. The CDR3 sequence is CASIGQGDSPLHF. Written as DNA, the CDR3 is TGTGCCAGCATCGGACAGGGGGATTCACCCCTCCACTTT.

V and J are TRBV2 and TRBJ2-1, with 9 bases fitting TRBD2. CDR1 is SNHLY, CDR2 FYNNEI, per germline. The CDR3 spans 15 residues. V trimming: 5 bases; J trimming: 6 bases; junction bases outside the gene matches: 8. CDR3 bases: TGTGCCAGCAGTCCGGGACTAGCTGTTTCCAATGAGCAGTTCTTC. This encodes CASSPGLAVSNEQFF.

This clone was seen more than once but under ten times. This chain links TRBV5-1 with TRBJ1-2, with a tentative D call TRBD1 (5 bases). V was clipped by 3 bases and J by 0 bases, with 9 bases between them. The CDR3 has 14 residues. CDR1 is SGHRS, CDR2 YFSETQ, per germline. CDR3 bases: TGCGCCAGCAGCTCGACAGCAACTAACTATGGCTACACCTTC. This gives the protein CASSSTATNYGYTF.

This clone was detected a few times. CDR3 DNA sequence: TGTGCCAGCAGTGAAGCGCTAAGGACTAGCGCCCTAAACCTCAATGAGCAGTTCTTC. As protein: CASSEALRTSALNLNEQFF. The chain is built from TRBV6-1 and TRBJ2-1, with 9 bases that match TRBD2. Trimming removed 0 bases from V and 6 bases from J; junction bases left unmatched: 15. Germline V gene data show CDR1 as MNHNS and CDR2 as SASEGT. This CDR3 spans 19 amino acids.

The chain has TRBV5-4 and TRBJ2-3, with a possible D match to TRBD1 (6 bases). The V and J ends lost 1 base and 2 bases respectively, with 11 bases between them. CDR1 SGHNT and CDR2 YYREEE come from the germline V gene (reference sequence). The CDR3 consists of 15 residues. The CDR3 spells CASSLPQGFTDTQYF. CDR3 nucleotides: TGTGCCAGCAGCTTGCCACAGGGCTTCACAGATACGCAGTATTTT.

The V gene is TRBV9, the J gene TRBJ2-3, with a tentative D call TRBD1 (7 bases). CDR1 and CDR2 from the germline V gene are SGDLS and YYNGEE. The CDR3 totals 15 residues. Trimming took off 3 bases at V and 5 bases at J, with 16 bases between the two ends. CDR3 nucleotide sequence: TGTGCCAGCAGCGAGGGGGGACAGTCCCTAGATACGCAGTATTTT. This sequence encodes CASSEGGQSLDTQYF.

The chain recombines TRBV25-1 with TRBJ1-2; 7 positions match TRBD1. CDR3 length: 15 residues. Unmatched junction bases numbered 12, after V lost 9 bases and J lost 2 bases. CDR1 MGHDK and CDR2 SYGVNS come from the germline V gene. The CDR3: CASSPTGQFNYGYTF. The CDR3 bases are TGTGCCAGTTCCCCGACGGGACAGTTCAACTATGGCTACACCTTC.

The chain employs TRBV5-1 and TRBJ2-3, with 13 bases identical to TRBD2. V shed 4 bases, J shed 2 bases, and the junction held 4 bases outside the gene matches. CDR3 length: 16 residues. CDR1 is SGHRS, CDR2 YFSETQ, per germline. The CDR3 DNA follows: TGCGCCAGCAGCACTAGCGGGGGGGCCTCCACAGATACGCAGTATTTT. Translation gives CASSTSGGASTDTQYF.

The chain couples TRBV15 to TRBJ2-3; D may be TRBD1 (6 bases). Germline CDR1 is LNHNV and CDR2 is YYDKDF (reference sequence). Trimming took 7 bases from V and 3 from J, leaving 14 bases between them. CDR3 length: 14 residues. The CDR3 DNA is TGTGCCACCAAGAGTCAGGGGATTACAGATACGCAGTATTTT. Protein: CATKSQGITDTQYF.

This clone was picked up a small number of times. The CDR3 nucleotides read TGTGCCAGCAGTTTGGGCGCCAGCACCGGGGAGCTGTTTTTT. Translating gives CASSLGASTGELFF. The rearrangement joins TRBV27 to TRBJ2-2; unclear D gene. The germline V gene has CDR1 MNHEY and CDR2 SMNVEV (reference sequence). V lost 3 bases, J lost 4 bases, and 9 bases lay in between. The CDR3 contains 14 residues.

The chain has TRBV5-1 and TRBJ1-4; D unresolved. V lost 3 bases and J lost 4, with 7 bases in between. This CDR3 has 13 residues. Germline loops: CDR1 SGHRS, CDR2 YFSETQ. The CDR3 DNA reads TGCGCCAGCAGCTCAGATGTTAATGAAAAACTGTTTTTT. It yields the protein CASSSDVNEKLFF.